This T cell receptor (beta chain) was retrieved from a study of blood T cells in healthy people across ages. Study-level points and caveats: Long-lived and aged donors differed, with more naive CD4+ cells and higher diversity in the long-lived. No one knew whether donors had CMV, which possibly confounded expanded clonotype changes.

Every donor provided 7.5 to 10 milliliters of peripheral blood. A sample-barcoded 5' primer and a J-beta primer mix were used in a second PCR of roughly 6 to 11 cycles. TCRdb passed the 5' RACE reads through MiXCR, listing each CDR3 protein once. The data contain some 760,000 distinct CDR3 sequences, approximately 25% of them singletons. Notes on this clonotype: Its specificity is unknown.

Trimming removed 5 bases from V and 0 bases from J; junction bases left unmatched: 11. Germline assignment: CDR1 KGHSH and CDR2 LQKENI. This CDR3 has 18 residues. These data were also reused for a study on T cells of mothers and their children.

What was sequenced was blood. The V gene is TRBV18, the J gene TRBJ2-1; 9 positions agree with TRBD1. The TCR sequence derives from a boy aged 10-17 years in good health. DNA for the CDR3: TGTGCCAGCTCATCAGCGGGACAGGGCCTTTCCTCCTACAATGAGCAGTTCTTC. It translates to CASSSAGQGLSSYNEQFF.